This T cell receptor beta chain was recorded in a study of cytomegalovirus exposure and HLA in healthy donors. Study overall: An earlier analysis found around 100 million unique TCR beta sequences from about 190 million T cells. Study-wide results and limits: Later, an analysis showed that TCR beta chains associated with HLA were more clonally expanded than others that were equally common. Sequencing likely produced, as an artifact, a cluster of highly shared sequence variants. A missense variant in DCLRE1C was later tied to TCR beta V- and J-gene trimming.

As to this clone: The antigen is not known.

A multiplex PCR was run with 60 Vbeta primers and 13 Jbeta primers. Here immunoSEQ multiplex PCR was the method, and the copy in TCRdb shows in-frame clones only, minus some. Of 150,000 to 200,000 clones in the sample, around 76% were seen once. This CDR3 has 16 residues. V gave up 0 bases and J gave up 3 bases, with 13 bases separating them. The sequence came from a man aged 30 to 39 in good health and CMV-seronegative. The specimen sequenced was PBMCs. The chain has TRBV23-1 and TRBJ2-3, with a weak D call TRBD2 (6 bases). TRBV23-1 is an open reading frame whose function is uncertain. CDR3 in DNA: TGCGCCAGCAGTCAATCGGCAACGGGAGAAACAGATACGCAGTATTTT. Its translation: CASSQSATGETDTQYF.